These 4 T cell receptor beta chains came from one sample sequenced in a study of blood T cell repertoires in COVID-19. Repertoires were generated with immunoSEQ multiplex PCR, while TCRdb's copy carries only in-frame clones and drops some. The repertoire holds 170,000 or so clones, with around nine tenths as singletons. The sequenced sample consisted of peripheral blood. Receptor source: a man aged 40-50 years with active or convalescent COVID-19.

The V and J genes are TRBV18 and TRBJ2-1; 9 bases match TRBD1. The germline V gene encodes CDR1 KGHSH and CDR2 LQKENI. V lost 3 bases to trimming and J lost 5 bases; unmatched junction nucleotides: 2. The CDR3 is 14 amino acids. The chain's CDR3 is CASSPRTGDNEQFF. The CDR3, as DNA: TGTGCCAGCTCACCTAGGACAGGGGACAATGAGCAGTTCTTC.

This clone was observed once. The same CDR3 also results from other DNA sequences found in this sample. The rearrangement links TRBV18 to TRBJ2-1, with 8 bases lining up with TRBD1. CDR3 length: 15 residues. The J segment lost 4 bases and the V segment lost 6 bases, leaving 8 bases of the junction unmatched. Germline CDR1 reads KGHSH; CDR2 reads LQKENI. CDR3 nucleotides: TGTGCCAGCTCCCCCACAGGGGGGACGTACAATGAGCAGTTCTTC. This gives the protein CASSPTGGTYNEQFF.

The V call is TRBV4-1, the J call TRBJ1-1; tentative D call: TRBD1 (5 bases). V was pared by 5 bases and J by 4 bases, with 11 bases between. Germline V gene lookup returns CDR1 MGHRA and CDR2 YSYEKL. The CDR3 consists of 13 residues. The CDR3 protein is CASSIGVGTEAFF. The CDR3 DNA reads as TGCGCCAGCAGCATAGGGGTCGGCACTGAAGCTTTCTTT.

The rearrangement links TRBV30 to TRBJ2-3; a weak D match, TRBD1 (5 bases). V was clipped by 1 base and J by 0 bases, with 11 bases between them. The CDR3 extends over 15 amino acids. Germline-derived CDR1 and CDR2 are GTSNPN and SVGIG (reference sequence). The CDR3, as DNA: TGTGCCTGGAGTGGGGGCAGGGAAAGCACAGATACGCAGTATTTT. Its translation is CAWSGGRESTDTQYF.